The source of this T cell receptor (beta chain) is a study of cytomegalovirus exposure and HLA in healthy donors. Across the whole study: HLA-typed donors were the source of approximately 85 million unique TCRs held in an early data release.

General study results and limits: In a later analysis, at a false discovery rate of 0.05, fewer than 20,000 TCR beta sequences matched HLA alleles. A later analysis appeared to link common viral pathogens to several of the most significant clusters. More clonal expansion characterized HLA-associated TCR beta chains than equally common others in a later analysis.

The CDR3 sequence is 14 residues long. Per germline, CDR1 SGHRS and CDR2 YFSETQ. V lost 0 bases, J lost 0 bases, and 5 bases lay in between. This PCR relied on a set of 60 Vbeta primers and 13 Jbeta primers. Data came from immunoSEQ multiplex PCR; TCRdb stores just in-frame clones and leaves some out. The sample includes over 85,000 clones, over 65% seen only once; the top ten take 2.6%. On this clone itself: Its specificity is unknown.

The sequencing input was PBMCs. The rearrangement uses TRBV5-1 and TRBJ2-3; unclear D gene. This clonotype originated in a man aged 40-49 years in good health and CMV-seronegative. CDR3 sequence (DNA): TGCGCCAGCAGCTTGGGGCTTAGCACAGATACGCAGTATTTT. Protein: CASSLGLSTDTQYF.